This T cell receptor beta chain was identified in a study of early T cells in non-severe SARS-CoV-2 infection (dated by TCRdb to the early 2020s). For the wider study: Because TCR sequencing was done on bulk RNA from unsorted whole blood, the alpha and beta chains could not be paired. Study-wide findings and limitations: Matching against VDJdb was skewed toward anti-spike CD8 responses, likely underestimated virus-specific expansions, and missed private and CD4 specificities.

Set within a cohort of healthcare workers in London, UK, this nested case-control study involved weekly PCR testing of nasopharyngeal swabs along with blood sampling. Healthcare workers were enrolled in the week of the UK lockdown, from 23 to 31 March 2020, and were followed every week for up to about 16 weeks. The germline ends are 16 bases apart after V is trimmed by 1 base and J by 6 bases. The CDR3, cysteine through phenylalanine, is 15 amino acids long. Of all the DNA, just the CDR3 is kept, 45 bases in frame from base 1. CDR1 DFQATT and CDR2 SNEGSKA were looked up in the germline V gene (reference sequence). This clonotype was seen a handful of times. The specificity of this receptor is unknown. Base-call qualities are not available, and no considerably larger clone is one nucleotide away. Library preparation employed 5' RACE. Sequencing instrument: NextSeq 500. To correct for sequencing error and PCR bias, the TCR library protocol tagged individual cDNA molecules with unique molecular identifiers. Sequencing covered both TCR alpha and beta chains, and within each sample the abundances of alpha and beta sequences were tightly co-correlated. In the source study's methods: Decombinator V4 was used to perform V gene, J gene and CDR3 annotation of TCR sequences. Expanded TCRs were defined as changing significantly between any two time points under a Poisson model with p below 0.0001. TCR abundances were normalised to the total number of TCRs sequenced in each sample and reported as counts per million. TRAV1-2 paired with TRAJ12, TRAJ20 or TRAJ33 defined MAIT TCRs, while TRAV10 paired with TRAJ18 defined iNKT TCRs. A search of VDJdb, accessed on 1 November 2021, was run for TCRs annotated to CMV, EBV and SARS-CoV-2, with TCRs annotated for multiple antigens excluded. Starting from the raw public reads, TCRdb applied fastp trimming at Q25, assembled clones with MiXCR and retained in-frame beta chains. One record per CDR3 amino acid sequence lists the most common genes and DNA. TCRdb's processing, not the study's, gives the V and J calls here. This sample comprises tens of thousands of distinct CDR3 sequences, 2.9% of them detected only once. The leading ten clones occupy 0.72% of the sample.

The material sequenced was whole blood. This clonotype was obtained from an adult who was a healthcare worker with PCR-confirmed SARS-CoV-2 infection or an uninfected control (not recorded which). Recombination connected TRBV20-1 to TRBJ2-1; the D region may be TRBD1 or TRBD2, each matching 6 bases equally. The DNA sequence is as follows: TGCAGTGCTAGAGTCTCGGGGGCCTTAAGCAATGAGCAGTTCTTC. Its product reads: CSARVSGALSNEQFF.